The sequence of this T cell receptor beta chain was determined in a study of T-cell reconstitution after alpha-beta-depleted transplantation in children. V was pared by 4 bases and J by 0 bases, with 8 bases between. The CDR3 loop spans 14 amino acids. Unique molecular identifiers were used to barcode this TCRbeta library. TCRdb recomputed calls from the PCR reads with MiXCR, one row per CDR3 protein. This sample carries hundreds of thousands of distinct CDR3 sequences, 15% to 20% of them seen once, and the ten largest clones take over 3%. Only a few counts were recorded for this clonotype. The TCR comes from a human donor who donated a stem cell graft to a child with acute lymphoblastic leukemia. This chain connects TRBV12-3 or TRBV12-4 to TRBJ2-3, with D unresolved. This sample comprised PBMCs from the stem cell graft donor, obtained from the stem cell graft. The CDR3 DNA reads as TGTGCCAGCAGTTCCCTCGGAAGCACAGATACGCAGTATTTT. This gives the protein CASSSLGSTDTQYF.